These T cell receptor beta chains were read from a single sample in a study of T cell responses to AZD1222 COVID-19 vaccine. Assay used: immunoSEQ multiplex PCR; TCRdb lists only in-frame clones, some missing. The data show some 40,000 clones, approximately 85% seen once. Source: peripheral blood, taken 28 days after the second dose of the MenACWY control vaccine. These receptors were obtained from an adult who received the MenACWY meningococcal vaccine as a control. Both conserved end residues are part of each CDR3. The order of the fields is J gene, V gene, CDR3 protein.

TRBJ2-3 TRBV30 CAWSVPRLAGLPDTQYF
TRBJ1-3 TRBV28 CASGTGPDGNTIYF
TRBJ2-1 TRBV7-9 CASSPLRQGGYNEQFF
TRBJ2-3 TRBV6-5 CASSYSTNTDTQYF
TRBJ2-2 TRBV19 CASSQDSTNTGELFF
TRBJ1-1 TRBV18 CASSGQGTMNTEAFF
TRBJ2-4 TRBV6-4 CASSDGLLADIAKNIQYF
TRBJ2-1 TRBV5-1 CASSFNSGSNEQFF
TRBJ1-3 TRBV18 CASSPSFNSGNTIYF
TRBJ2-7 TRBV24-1 CATSDWGFRGDSYEQYF
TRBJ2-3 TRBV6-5 CASSYTDYTDTQYF
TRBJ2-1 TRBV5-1 CASIRGGTSGNEQFF